This T cell receptor beta chain was profiled in a study of T cell changes during pregnancy in multiple sclerosis. Per the germline V gene, CDR1 is MNHEY and CDR2 is SMNVEV (reference sequence). V dropped 4 bases and J dropped 7; count of bases not matched to a gene: 4. This CDR3 is built from 15 residues. A single count supports this clone. Profiling relied on immunoSEQ multiplex PCR, and the TCRdb table lists in-frame clones only, not all of them. The profile covers under 15,000 clones, with 86% appearing a single time and roughly 14% taken by the ten largest. The genes are TRBV27 and TRBJ2-7; 16 bases match TRBD2. The source was CD8+ T cells from peripheral blood mononuclear cells, collected in the second trimester of pregnancy. The source of this sequence is a female donor in good health, enrolled as a control in a pregnancy study. The CDR3 loop reads CASSSGTSGRGEQYF. The DNA for the CDR3 is TGTGCCAGCAGTTCCGGGACTAGCGGGAGGGGTGAGCAGTACTTC.